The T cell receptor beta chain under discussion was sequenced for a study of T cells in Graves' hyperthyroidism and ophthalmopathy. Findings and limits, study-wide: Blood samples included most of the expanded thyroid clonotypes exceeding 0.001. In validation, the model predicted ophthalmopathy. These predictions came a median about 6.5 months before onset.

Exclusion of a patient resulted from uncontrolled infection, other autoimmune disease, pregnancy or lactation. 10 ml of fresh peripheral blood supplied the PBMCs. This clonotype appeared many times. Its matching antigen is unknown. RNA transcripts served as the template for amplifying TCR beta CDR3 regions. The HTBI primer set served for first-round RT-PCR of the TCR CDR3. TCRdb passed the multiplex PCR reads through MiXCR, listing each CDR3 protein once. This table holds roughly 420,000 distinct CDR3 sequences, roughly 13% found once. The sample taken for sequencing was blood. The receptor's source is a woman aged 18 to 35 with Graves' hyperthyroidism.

In DNA, the CDR3 is TGTGCCAGCAGCTTGAGTACACGGACTGAAGCTTTCTTT. Its translation is CASSLSTRTEAFF. The chain recombines TRBV7-8 with TRBJ1-1, with unresolved D. The length of the CDR3 is 13 residues. V was clipped by 3 bases and J by 5 bases, with 10 bases between them. Germline V CDR1 and CDR2: SGHVS, FQNEAQ.